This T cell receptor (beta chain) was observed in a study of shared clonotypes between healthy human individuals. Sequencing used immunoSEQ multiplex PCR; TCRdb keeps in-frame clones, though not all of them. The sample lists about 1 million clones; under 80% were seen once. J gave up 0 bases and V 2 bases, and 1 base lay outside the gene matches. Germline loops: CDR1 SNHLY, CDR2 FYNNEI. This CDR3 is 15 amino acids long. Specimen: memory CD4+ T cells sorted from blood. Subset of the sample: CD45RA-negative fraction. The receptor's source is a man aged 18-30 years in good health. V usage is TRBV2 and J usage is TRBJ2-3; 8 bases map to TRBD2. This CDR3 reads CASSESGGSTDTQYF. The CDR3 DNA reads TGTGCCAGCAGTGAAAGCGGGGGTAGCACAGATACGCAGTATTTT.